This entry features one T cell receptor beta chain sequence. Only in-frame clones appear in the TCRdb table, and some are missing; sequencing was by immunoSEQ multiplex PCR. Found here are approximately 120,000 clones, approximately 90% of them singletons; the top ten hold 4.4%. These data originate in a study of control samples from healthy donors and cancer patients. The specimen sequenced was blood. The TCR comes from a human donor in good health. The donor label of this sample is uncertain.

The CDR3 nucleotides are TGTGCCAGCAGTTCGGGACCTTTTGGAACTAATGAAAAACTGTTTTTT. Protein sequence: CASSSGPFGTNEKLFF. The chain links TRBV6-5 to TRBJ1-4; D perhaps matches TRBD1 (5 bases). CDR3 length: 16 residues. Per germline, CDR1 MNHEY and CDR2 SVGAGI. V was clipped by 4 bases and J by 1 base, with 13 bases between them.